The clone carrying this T cell receptor beta chain was found once. Donors had no recently reported acute infections or vaccinations and were HIV-negative. The data stem from a study of shared clonotypes between healthy human individuals. This CDR3 has 17 amino acids. Per the germline V gene, CDR1 is MDHEN and CDR2 is SYDVKM. V lost 5 bases, J lost 13 bases, and 18 bases stayed unmatched. Measured with immunoSEQ multiplex PCR; TCRdb has only the in-frame clones, and not every one. The profile shows about 1.4 million clones, over 95% of them singletons. Material for sequencing was naive CD4+ T cells sorted from blood. The subset is: CD45RA+ positively selected. The receptor comes from a man aged 25 to 40 in good health. V gene TRBV28 combines with J gene TRBJ2-1; 12 nucleotides match TRBD2. The CDR3 bases are TGTGCCAGCAGTCCGGGCGGGGAGGGACTAGCGGGTCTTTCCCAGTTCTTC. It translates to CASSPGGEGLAGLSQFF.